Listed here are 26 T cell receptor beta chains from one sample, sequenced in a study of cytomegalovirus exposure and HLA in healthy donors. With 60 Vbeta and 13 Jbeta primers, the PCR was carried out. The data were produced by immunoSEQ multiplex PCR, yet TCRdb's version contains in-frame clones alone and is incomplete. The data hold 100,000 to 150,000 clones, with around 82% observed a single time. Source material: PBMCs. Receptor source: a female donor in good health and CMV-seronegative.

This clone showed up just once. The chain links TRBV7-8 to TRBJ1-5; D gene unclear. The germline V and J ends were trimmed by 4 bases and 6 bases, with 13 bases remaining between them. There are 14 residues in the CDR3. Germline lookup yields CDR1 SGHVS and CDR2 FQNEAQ. The CDR3 nucleotides are TGTGCCAGCAGCTATGCCCCGGGGAGTCAGCCCCAGCATTTT. This encodes CASSYAPGSQPQHF.

Only one count was recorded for this clone. The V gene is TRBV9, the J gene TRBJ2-7, with D tentatively TRBD2 (6 bases). Trimming stripped 4 bases from V and 2 bases from J, with 13 bases between. This CDR3 spans 14 amino acids. Germline-derived CDR1 and CDR2 are SGDLS and YYNGEE. The CDR3 region is CASSKGGKAYEQYF. The CDR3 DNA sequence: TGTGCCAGCAGCAAAGGAGGGAAGGCCTACGAGCAGTACTTC.

This clone was recorded only once. The genes are TRBV2 and TRBJ2-7, with D possibly matching TRBD1 (6 bases). Trimming left V 3 bases short and J 9 bases short, with 18 bases between. Germline loops: CDR1 SNHLY, CDR2 FYNNEI. This CDR3 has 14 residues. The CDR3 region is CASSDPRRGRWQYF. In nucleotides, the CDR3 is TGTGCCAGCAGTGATCCCCGCAGGGGACGATGGCAGTACTTC.

The V gene is TRBV28, the J gene TRBJ2-7; 10 bases are a match to TRBD2. The CDR3 contains 16 residues. Trimming removed 4 bases from V and 4 bases from J; junction bases left unmatched: 10. CDR1 MDHEN and CDR2 SYDVKM come from the germline V gene. CDR3 nucleotide sequence: TGTGCCAGCAGTTGGAGCGGGAGGGCCGCGGGGTACGAGCAGTACTTC. This sequence encodes CASSWSGRAAGYEQYF.

This chain links TRBV6-5 with TRBJ1-1; perhaps TRBD1 as D (6 bases). The germline V gene has CDR1 MNHEY and CDR2 SVGAGI. CDR3 length: 15 amino acids. Deletions cut 2 bases from V and 2 bases from J, with 12 bases between. CDR3 coding DNA: TGTGCCAGCAGTTACATCGGGACACAAAACACTGAAGCTTTCTTT. This translates into CASSYIGTQNTEAFF.

This chain links TRBV18 with TRBJ1-1; maybe TRBD1 (5 bases). This CDR3 has 11 residues. CDR1 and CDR2 (germline): KGHSH, LQKENI. V was pared by 6 bases and J by 9 bases, with 11 bases between. CDR3 loop: CASSSQGKAFF. The CDR3 coding sequence is TGTGCCAGCTCCTCTCAGGGTAAAGCTTTCTTT.

The V gene is TRBV5-1, the J gene TRBJ2-1, with 13 positions matching TRBD2. V shed 3 bases, J shed 10 bases, and the junction held 10 bases outside the gene matches. The CDR3 contains 16 residues. The germline gives CDR1 SGHRS, CDR2 YFSETQ. CDR3 sequence (DNA): TGCGCCAGCAGCTGGATTACTAGCGGGGGGGTTGGGGAGCAGTTCTTC. It codes for CASSWITSGGVGEQFF.

As DNA, the CDR3 is TGTGCCAGCAGTCCGCGACTGGGGAGCTCCTACGAGCAGTACTTC. Translating it yields CASSPRLGSSYEQYF. The V call is TRBV27, the J call TRBJ2-7; D may be TRBD2 (5 bases). CDR1 is MNHEY and CDR2 is SMNVEV in the germline V gene (reference sequence). There are 15 residues in the CDR3. V was clipped by 5 bases and J by 0 bases, with 14 bases between them.

This chain links TRBV5-5 with TRBJ1-2, with D possibly being TRBD1 (5 bases). V lost 4 bases and J lost 7, with 8 bases in between. This CDR3 spans 11 amino acids. The germline V gene encodes CDR1 SGHKS and CDR2 YYEKEE (reference sequence). The CDR3 DNA sequence: TGTGCCAGCAGCCCAGGGCCTGGCTACACCTTC. Protein: CASSPGPGYTF.

The chain recombines TRBV11-2 with TRBJ2-7; a weak D match, TRBD1 (8 bases). Germline V gene lookup returns CDR1 SGHAT and CDR2 FQNNGV. This CDR3 has 18 residues. Trimming pared 5 bases from V and 0 bases from J, leaving 23 bases between. The CDR3 sequence: CASSPIGRGTGISYEQYF. The DNA for the CDR3 is TGTGCCAGCAGCCCGATTGGGAGGGGGACAGGAATCTCCTACGAGCAGTACTTC.

This clone was seen just once. V is TRBV19 and J is TRBJ2-5, with TRBD1 matching over 8 bases. The end of the DNA is better explained by TRBJ2-7, so the J call may be wrong. The CDR3 length is 14 residues. Germline-derived CDR1 and CDR2 are LNHDA and SQIVND (reference sequence). Here the CDR3 DNA reads TGTGCCAGTAGTGTCGGGACAGGTCTATACGAGCAGTACTTC. Translation gives CASSVGTGLYEQYF.

This clone has only a few counts. The rearrangement uses TRBV19 and TRBJ2-7; 8 positions match TRBD1. Germline loops: CDR1 LNHDA, CDR2 SQIVND (reference sequence). With 10 bases clipped from V and 6 bases from J, the junction kept 17 bases outside the gene matches. This CDR3 spans 15 amino acids. The CDR3: CAIRDQPGQEFEQYF. The CDR3 bases are TGTGCCATTAGGGACCAACCGGGACAGGAGTTCGAGCAGTACTTC.

The rearrangement joins TRBV11-3 to TRBJ2-1; 9 positions agree with TRBD1. The CDR3 loop spans 12 amino acids. After removal of 4 bases from V and 16 bases from J, the junction contained 8 bases not matched to a gene. From germline, CDR1 is SGHNT and CDR2 YENEEA. This CDR3 reads CASSSSRDREFF. DNA of the CDR3: TGTGCCAGCAGCTCTTCCCGGGACAGGGAATTCTTC. Full variable domain (rest looked up from reference TRBV11-3 and TRBJ2-1): EAGVVQSPRYKIIEKKQPVAFWCNPISGHNTLYWYLQNLGQGPELLIRYENEEAVDDSQLPKDRFSAERLKGVDSTLKIQPAELGDSAVYLCASSSSRDREFFGPGTRLTVL.

This clone occurred once. V usage is TRBV10-3 and J usage is TRBJ1-3; D unclear. Trimming left V 9 bases short and J 1 base short, with 16 bases between. CDR1 and CDR2 (germline): ENHRY, SYGVKD. This CDR3 contains 15 residues. CDR3 bases: TGTGCCATTCAGTCAACGACGGGTTCTGGAAACACCATATATTTT. Protein product: CAIQSTTGSGNTIYF.

This clone was counted only a few times. J is TRBJ1-2 and V is TRBV5-4; weak D call: TRBD1 (5 bases). The ends were cut back, 0 bases at V and 8 bases at J, with 11 bases in the middle. Germline CDR1 and CDR2: SGHNT and YYREEE (reference sequence). There are 13 residues in the CDR3. The CDR3, as DNA: TGTGCCAGCAGCTTGGCCAGGGTCACGGGCTACACCTTC. Protein product: CASSLARVTGYTF.

The V and J genes are TRBV9 and TRBJ1-1; D uncertain. The V gene's germline CDR1 is SGDLS and CDR2 YYNGEE. The CDR3 has 14 amino acids. Deletions cut 0 bases from V and 4 bases from J, with 10 bases between. The CDR3 reads CASSVAGSATEAFF. The CDR3 region has the DNA TGTGCCAGCAGCGTAGCAGGTTCAGCCACTGAAGCTTTCTTT.

J is TRBJ2-7 and V is TRBV5-1; D is ambiguous. Between the trimmed V and J ends, which lost 4 bases and 1 base, there was a span of 12 bases. CDR1 SGHRS and CDR2 YFSETQ come from the germline V gene. The CDR3 has 14 amino acids. The CDR3 coding sequence is TGCGCCAGCAGCCCCACGGTACCTTCCTACGAGCAGTACTTC. Translation gives CASSPTVPSYEQYF.

The rearrangement uses TRBV7-6 and TRBJ1-5, with 9 bases identical to TRBD1. The CDR3 has 16 amino acids. V was pared by 5 bases and J by 0 bases, with 5 bases of the junction left unmatched. CDR1 is SGHVS, CDR2 FNYEAQ, per germline. As DNA, the CDR3 is TGTGCCAGCAGCCCCCGGACAGGGGATAGCAATCAGCCCCAGCATTTT. Protein product: CASSPRTGDSNQPQHF.

The chain links TRBV5-1 to TRBJ2-1; tentatively, D is TRBD2 (6 bases). The CDR3 length is 14 residues. V lost 1 base to trimming and J lost 4 bases, with 9 bases between them. Germline lookup yields CDR1 SGHRS and CDR2 YFSETQ. The CDR3 DNA reads TGCGCCAGCAGCTTGCGGGACTCATACAATGAGCAGTTCTTC. It specifies CASSLRDSYNEQFF.

CDR3 in amino acids: CASSGTRGPPLHF. The CDR3 region has the DNA TGTGCCAGCAGTGGGACGCGGGGCCCACCCCTCCACTTT. The rearrangement links TRBV2 to TRBJ1-6, with D tentatively TRBD1 (5 bases). The CDR3 consists of 13 residues. Germline-derived CDR1 and CDR2 are SNHLY and FYNNEI. V was cut by 4 bases and J by 11 bases, with 12 bases left in between.

The CDR3 sequence is CASSPFVGEQYF. Here the CDR3 DNA reads TGTGCCAGCTCACCTTTCGTCGGCGAGCAGTACTTC. The genes are TRBV18 and TRBJ2-7, with unresolved D. Germline V gene sequence: CDR1 KGHSH, CDR2 LQKENI. The CDR3 is made up of 12 amino acids. Trimming left V 3 bases short and J 6 bases short, with 9 bases between.

The rearrangement uses TRBV11-2 and TRBJ1-2, with D perhaps TRBD1 (5 bases). The V gene's germline CDR1 is SGHAT and CDR2 FQNNGV. V lost 3 bases to trimming and J lost 8 bases, with 13 bases between them. The CDR3 loop spans 13 amino acids. CDR3 region: CASSLVGVGGYTF. DNA for the CDR3: TGTGCCAGCAGCTTGGTAGGGGTCGGGGGCTACACCTTC. The full variable domain, completed using reference TRBV11-2 and TRBJ1-2, is EAGVAQSPRYKIIEKRQSVAFWCNPISGHATLYWYQQILGQGPKLLIQFQNNGVVDDSQLPKDRFSAERLKGVDSTLKIQPAKLEDSAVYLCASSLVGVGGYTFGSGTRLTVV.

The chain combines TRBV5-1 with TRBJ2-5; 9 nucleotides line up with TRBD2. V was pared by 4 bases and J by 5 bases, with 9 bases of the junction left unmatched. Germline CDR1 is SGHRS and CDR2 is YFSETQ. The CDR3 runs 15 residues. Written as DNA, the CDR3 is TGCGCCAGCAGCGGGCGGGGGGGGACTGTGGAGACCCAGTACTTC. This encodes CASSGRGGTVETQYF.

The chain couples TRBV2 to TRBJ1-4; 7 bases are shared with TRBD1. The V gene's germline CDR1 is SNHLY and CDR2 FYNNEI. Losses at the gene ends were 2 bases for V and 8 bases for J; bases not matched to a gene: 5. The CDR3 totals 14 residues. DNA for the CDR3: TGTGCCAGCAGTGAACAGGGGGTATACGAAAAACTGTTTTTT. Its translation is CASSEQGVYEKLFF.

The chain uses TRBV6-5 and TRBJ2-5; D perhaps matches TRBD2 (5 bases). This CDR3 is 13 amino acids long. The germline V gene encodes CDR1 MNHEY and CDR2 SVGAGI. V was shortened by 2 bases and J by 3 bases, with 7 bases between the two germline ends. Here the CDR3 reads CASSYTRKETQYF. In nucleotides, the CDR3 is TGTGCCAGCAGTTACACTAGAAAAGAGACCCAGTACTTC.

The rearrangement joins TRBV2 to TRBJ1-1; TRBD1 might be the D (5 bases). Per the germline V gene, CDR1 is SNHLY and CDR2 is FYNNEI. V was pared by 7 bases and J by 0 bases, with 18 bases between. CDR3 length equals 16 residues. CDR3 nucleotide sequence: TGTGCCAGCAATGAGGAGGGAAAGGACATGAACACTGAAGCTTTCTTT. Its translation: CASNEEGKDMNTEAFF.